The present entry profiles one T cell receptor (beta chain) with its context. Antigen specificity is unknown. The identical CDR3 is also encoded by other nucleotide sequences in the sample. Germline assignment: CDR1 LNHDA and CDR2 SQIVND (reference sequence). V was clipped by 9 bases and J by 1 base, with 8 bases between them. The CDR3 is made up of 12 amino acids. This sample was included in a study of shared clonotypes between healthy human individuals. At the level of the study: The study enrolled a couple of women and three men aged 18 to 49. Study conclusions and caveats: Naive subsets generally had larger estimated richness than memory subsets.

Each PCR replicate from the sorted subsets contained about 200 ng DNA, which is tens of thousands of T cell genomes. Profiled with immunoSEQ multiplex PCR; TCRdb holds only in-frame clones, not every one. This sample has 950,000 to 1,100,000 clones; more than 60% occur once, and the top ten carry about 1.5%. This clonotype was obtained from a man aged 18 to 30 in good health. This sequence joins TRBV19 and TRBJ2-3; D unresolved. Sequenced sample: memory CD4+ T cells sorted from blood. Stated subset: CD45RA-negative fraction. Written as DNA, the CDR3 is TGTGCCAGCTCCCCGGGCACAGATACGCAGTATTTT. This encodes CASSPGTDTQYF.